This is a list of T cell receptor beta chains from one sample in a study of T cell repertoires in cytomegalovirus infection. In TCRdb, the reads were re-called with MiXCR into one record per CDR3 protein. The sample has around 300,000 distinct CDR3 sequences, approximately 22% seen once. No antigen has been identified for these receptors. The sequencing used cultured PBMCs, collected from culture after CMV antigen stimulation. These receptors were taken from a human donor in good health (CMV status not recorded). Some clones in this sample may be carry-over from other donors' samples. The CDR3 runs from the conserved cysteine through the conserved F or W. D genes are given only for firm matches. Only some rows state a clone size, as once, few, many or a class for expanded clones.

>.|TRBV7-8|many|17|TRBJ2-3
TGTGCCAGCAGCTCGACTAAAGGCGGGCGTTACACAGATACGCAGTATTTT
CASSSTKGGRYTDTQYF
>.|TRBV7-9|many|14|TRBJ1-6
TGTGCCAGCAGCTTAGCGGTTGCTAATTCACCCCTCCACTTT
CASSLAVANSPLHF
>.|TRBV27|few|15|TRBJ2-1
TGTGCCAGCAGTCTGGCGGGACTAGGGGGCGATGAGCAGTTCTTC
CASSLAGLGGDEQFF
>.|TRBV9|.|13|TRBJ2-5
TGTGCCAGCGGGGGGGCTAGAGAAGAGACCCAGTACTTC
CASGGAREETQYF
>.|TRBV7-2|many|12|TRBJ1-1
TGTGCCAGCAGCCCCCAGGTAACTGAAGCTTTCTTT
CASSPQVTEAFF
>.|TRBV6-5|.|13|TRBJ1-1
TGTGCCAGCAGTTACGACGAGAACACTGAAGCTTTCTTT
CASSYDENTEAFF
>.|TRBV6-1|many|13|TRBJ2-5
TGTGCCAGCAGGGAGTCAGGGCGGGAGACCCAGTACTTC
CASRESGRETQYF
>TRBD1|TRBV12-3/TRBV12-4|many|13|TRBJ1-2
TGTGCCAGCAGTTGGACAGGGGGGTATGGCTACACCTTC
CASSWTGGYGYTF
>.|TRBV28|few|14|TRBJ1-1
TGTGCCAGCACCCCTCGGAGGGCAAGGACTGAAGCTTTCTTT
CASTPRRARTEAFF
>.|TRBV12-3/TRBV12-4|many|13|TRBJ2-3
TGTGCCAGCAGTTCAGCCGAAGGTGGTACGCAGTATTTT
CASSSAEGGTQYF
>.|TRBV7-2|.|15|TRBJ2-7
TGTGCCAGCAGCTTAGTCGGGGGTGGGGGGAACGAGCAGTACTTC
CASSLVGGGGNEQYF
>.|TRBV10-3|.|13|TRBJ2-5
TGTGCCATCAGTGATACTCACCAAGAGACCCAGTACTTC
CAISDTHQETQYF
>.|TRBV28|many|12|TRBJ2-7
TGTGCCAGCGGGGGAACAGGCGGCGAGCAGTACTTC
CASGGTGGEQYF
>.|TRBV7-9|.|17|TRBJ2-5
TGTGCCAGCAGCGACCGAGGGAGTGGATGGCCCCAAGAGACCCAGTACTTC
CASSDRGSGWPQETQYF
>.|TRBV4-1|many|15|TRBJ2-3
TGCGCCAGCAGCCAAGTTGGCGTCGGCACAGATACGCAGTATTTT
CASSQVGVGTDTQYF
>.|TRBV11-3|many|14|TRBJ2-1
TGTGCCAGCAGCCAACTAAGTACCTACAATGAGCAGTTCTTC
CASSQLSTYNEQFF
>TRBD2|TRBV6-6|.|17|TRBJ2-1
TGTGCCAGCAGTTCCTTGACTAGCGGGAGGTCCGCCTATGAGCAGTTCTTC
CASSSLTSGRSAYEQFF
>TRBD1|TRBV19|.|14|TRBJ2-7
TGTGCCAGTAGTCGGGACAGGGGGGCCTACGAGCAGTACTTC
CASSRDRGAYEQYF
>TRBD2|TRBV9|few|16|TRBJ2-3
TGTGCCAGCAGCGTACTACCGGGACTAAGCACAGATACGCAGTATTTT
CASSVLPGLSTDTQYF
>TRBD2|TRBV28|.|15|TRBJ2-2
TGTGCCAGCAGTACGACTAGCGGGAGGTCCGGGGAGCTGTTTTTT
CASSTTSGRSGELFF
>.|TRBV7-9|.|12|TRBJ2-2
TGTGCCAGCAGCCTCAGAAGGGGGGAGCTGTTTTTT
CASSLRRGELFF
>.|TRBV6-1|few|15|TRBJ2-3
TGTGCCAGCAGTTGGAGGGGAGAGGGCACAGATACGCAGTATTTT
CASSWRGEGTDTQYF
>TRBD1|TRBV7-8|few|15|TRBJ1-1
TGTGCCAGCAGCTTAGTCCGACAGGGTATGGCTGAAGCTTTCTTT
CASSLVRQGMAEAFF
>.|TRBV5-4|.|13|TRBJ1-2
TGTGCCAGCAGCCCCATCGGCGACTATGGCTACACCTTC
CASSPIGDYGYTF
>TRBD2|TRBV7-2|few|23|TRBJ2-5
TGTGCCAGCAGCGTTATGTATCCTGGACAATTTCGCGGGAGGGCCCCTGGTCAAGAGACCCAGTACTTC
CASSVMYPGQFRGRAPGQETQYF
>.|TRBV7-2|many|16|TRBJ1-1
TGTGCCAGCAGCCCTAGTGGCAGGATTTCAATGACTGAAGCTTTCTTT
CASSPSGRISMTEAFF
>TRBD2|TRBV19|few|13|TRBJ2-1
TGTGCCAGTAGTTTTAGCGGGAACAATGAGCAGTTCTTC
CASSFSGNNEQFF
>TRBD1|TRBV18|few|16|TRBJ1-4
TGTGCCAGCTCACCACCAACAGGACAGGGGAATGAAAAACTGTTTTTT
CASSPPTGQGNEKLFF
>TRBD1|TRBV7-9|few|14|TRBJ2-1
TGTGCCAGCAGCCCACGACAGGGCCGGGGTCGACAGTTCTTC
CASSPRQGRGRQFF
>TRBD2|TRBV20-1|.|16|TRBJ2-1
TGCAGTGCCAACAGCGGGAGGGCCATCTCCTACAATGAGCAGTTCTTC
CSANSGRAISYNEQFF
>.|TRBV7-3|few|17|TRBJ2-3
TGTGCCAGCAGCTTGAGGGACGGGAGCTTCCACACAGATACGCAGTATTTT
CASSLRDGSFHTDTQYF
>.|TRBV10-2|.|13|TRBJ1-1
TGCGCCAGCAGTGCTTTACTGGGCACTGAAGCTTTCTTT
CASSALLGTEAFF
>.|TRBV9|.|14|TRBJ1-1
TGTGCCAGCAGCGTAGCCCCGGGAACCGCGGAAGCTTTCTTT
CASSVAPGTAEAFF
>.|TRBV12-3/TRBV12-4|few|14|TRBJ2-3
TGTGCCAGCAGTTACGTCCAGACCACAGATACGCAGTATTTT
CASSYVQTTDTQYF
>.|TRBV11-2|many|15|TRBJ2-3
TGTGCCAGCAGCTTAGAGGGGGGAGCTAGTGGTACGCAGTATTTT
CASSLEGGASGTQYF
>TRBD2|TRBV12-3/TRBV12-4|.|15|TRBJ2-1
TGTGCCAGCAGGGCCTTTCGCGGGAGCTACAATGAGCAGTTCTTC
CASRAFRGSYNEQFF
>.|TRBV4-3|few|16|TRBJ2-7
TGCGCCAGCAGCCAAGAAGGCCCAGGGAAAGCCTACGAGCAGTACTTC
CASSQEGPGKAYEQYF
>.|TRBV19|.|17|TRBJ1-4
TGTGCCAGTAGTCCCCGCTGGGTACTTGCAACTAATGAAAAACTGTTTTTT
CASSPRWVLATNEKLFF
>.|TRBV7-8|.|14|TRBJ2-3
TGTGCCAGCAGCACCGGTGCTGGCACAGATACGCAGTATTTT
CASSTGAGTDTQYF
>TRBD1|TRBV11-2|.|16|TRBJ1-2
TGTGCCAGCAGCTCTGGGACAGGGTTTTTTTGGAGTGGCTACACCTTC
CASSSGTGFFWSGYTF
>.|TRBV7-2|many|14|TRBJ1-2
TGTGCCAGCAGCTTAGACCCCCAATACTATGGCTACACCTTC
CASSLDPQYYGYTF
>.|TRBV27|few|13|TRBJ2-5
TGTGCCAGCAGTTTATCGGGATTCGAGACCCAGTACTTC
CASSLSGFETQYF